This T cell receptor beta chain was found in a study of blood T cell repertoires in COVID-19. Study at large: Collection of acute and convalescent COVID-19 samples took place in the United States, Italy and Spain. The analysed material was cDNA or gDNA that came from T cells, B-cell-depleted T cells, or PBMCs.

Grouping used clinical history reported by participants in a survey and questionnaire. Losses at the gene ends were 6 bases for V and 7 bases for J; bases not matched to a gene: 4. Germline V CDR1 and CDR2: LNHDA, SQIVND (reference sequence). This CDR3 region has 12 residues. How the authors handled the data: Estimated nucleated cell counts came from reference gene primer amplification. Using immunoSEQ multiplex PCR, the repertoire was profiled, and TCRdb retains in-frame clones only, with some absent. The D gene and trimming were derived from the DNA, and the V and J assignments and clone size from that table. The data hold around 280,000 clones, with nearly 90% observed a single time.

This chain connects TRBV19 to TRBJ1-1, with 8 bases that match TRBD1. This sequence was found in a young woman with acute COVID-19. The sample taken for sequencing was PBMCs or T cells enriched from blood (not recorded which). CDR3 sequence: CASRVDRGEAFF. DNA for the CDR3: TGTGCCAGTAGGGTCGACAGGGGTGAAGCTTTCTTT.